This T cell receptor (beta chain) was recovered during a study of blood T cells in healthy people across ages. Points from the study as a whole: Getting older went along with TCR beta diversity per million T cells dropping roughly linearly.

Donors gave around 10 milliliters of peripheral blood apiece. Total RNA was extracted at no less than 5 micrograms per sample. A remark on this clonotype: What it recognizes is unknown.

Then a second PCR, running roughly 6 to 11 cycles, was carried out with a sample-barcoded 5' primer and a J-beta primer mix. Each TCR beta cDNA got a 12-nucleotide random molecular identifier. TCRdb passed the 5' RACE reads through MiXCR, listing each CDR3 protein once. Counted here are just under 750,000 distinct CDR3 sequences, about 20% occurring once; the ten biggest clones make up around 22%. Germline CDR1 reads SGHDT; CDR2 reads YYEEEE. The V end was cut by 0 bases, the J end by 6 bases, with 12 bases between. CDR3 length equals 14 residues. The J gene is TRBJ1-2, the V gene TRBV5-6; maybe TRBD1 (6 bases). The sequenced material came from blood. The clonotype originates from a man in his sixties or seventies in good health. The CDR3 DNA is TGTGCCAGCAGCTTGGATGGGGGGCTTAATGGCTACACCTTC. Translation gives CASSLDGGLNGYTF.